Shown below are 19 T cell receptor beta chains from a single sample sequenced in a study of monozygotic twins with cystic fibrosis. Assay: immunoSEQ multiplex PCR; the TCRdb copy retains only in-frame clones and omits some. Here the sample spans 34,000 or so clones, 75% to 95% being singletons. The source material was blood. The receptors shown here come from a boy aged 2 to 10 with cystic fibrosis.

V usage is TRBV4-1 and J usage is TRBJ2-7; D unclear. The CDR3 covers 17 residues. Trimming took off 0 bases at V and 0 bases at J, with 15 bases between the two ends. The V gene's germline CDR1 is MGHRA and CDR2 YSYEKL. CDR3 DNA sequence: TGCGCCAGCAGCCAAGACTTGCAGACTCGACGCTCCTACGAGCAGTACTTC. This translates into CASSQDLQTRRSYEQYF.

The chain recombines TRBV7-9 with TRBJ1-1; the match to TRBD1 covers 7 bases. Germline CDR1 SEHNR, CDR2 FQNEAQ (reference sequence). CDR3 length: 17 residues. Trimming removed 5 bases from V and 1 base from J; junction bases left unmatched: 13. The CDR3 coding sequence is TGTGCCAGCAGCCCACGGGACAGCTTCTCCAAGAACACTGAAGCTTTCTTT. This encodes CASSPRDSFSKNTEAFF.

The chain has TRBV5-1 and TRBJ1-6; D is unresolved. Germline CDR1 SGHRS, CDR2 YFSETQ. V lost 0 bases to trimming and J lost 4 bases, with 8 bases between them. CDR3 length: 15 residues. In DNA form, the CDR3 reads TGCGCCAGCAGCTTGGTGCCGGATTATAATTCACCCCTCCACTTT. Translated: CASSLVPDYNSPLHF. Combining the CDR3 with reference TRBV5-1 and TRBJ1-6 gives the whole variable domain KAGVTQTPRYLIKTRGQQVTLSCSPISGHRSVSWYQQTPGQGLQFLFEYFSETQRNKGNFPGRFSGRQFSNSRSEMNVSTLELGDSALYLCASSLVPDYNSPLHFGNGTRLTVT.

The chain is built from TRBV4-1 and TRBJ2-5, with a weak D call TRBD2 (5 bases). CDR1 MGHRA and CDR2 YSYEKL come from the germline V gene. With 0 bases removed from V and 4 bases from J, the gap between germline ends came to 9 bases. The length of the CDR3 is 14 residues. As DNA, the CDR3 is TGCGCCAGCAGCCAAGATGAGGGCGGAGAGACCCAGTACTTC. Amino acid sequence: CASSQDEGGETQYF.

The J gene is TRBJ1-6, the V gene TRBV11-3, with TRBD1 identical over 9 bases. With 5 bases clipped from V and 9 bases from J, the junction kept 8 bases outside the gene matches. This CDR3 has 15 amino acids. Germline V gene lookup returns CDR1 SGHNT and CDR2 YENEEA. CDR3: CASSPRTGAFSPLHF. The CDR3 nucleotides are TGTGCCAGCAGCCCCCGGACAGGGGCCTTTTCACCCCTCCACTTT.

In this sample, this clone turned up once. This rearrangement joins TRBV7-9 to TRBJ1-1; D ambiguous. CDR1 and CDR2 from the germline V gene are SEHNR and FQNEAQ (reference sequence). The CDR3 is 14 amino acids. Trimming pared 2 bases from V and 1 base from J, leaving 8 bases between. The CDR3 DNA sequence: TGTGCCAGCAGCTTAAAGGAGACGAACACTGAAGCTTTCTTT. It is translated as CASSLKETNTEAFF.

The chain employs TRBV5-1 and TRBJ2-6, with D unresolved. The V and J ends lost 2 bases and 0 bases respectively, with 9 bases between them. This CDR3 comprises 16 residues. The germline gives CDR1 SGHRS, CDR2 YFSETQ. CDR3 protein: CASSFANPSGANVLTF. The CDR3 nucleotides read TGCGCCAGCAGCTTTGCTAACCCCTCTGGGGCCAACGTCCTGACTTTC.

The rearrangement joins TRBV5-1 to TRBJ1-4, with 8 bases identical to TRBD1. The junction had 5 bases not matched to a gene; V was cut back by 5 bases and J by 8 bases. The CDR3 loop spans 13 amino acids. Germline loops: CDR1 SGHRS, CDR2 YFSETQ. The CDR3 loop is CASSQGADEKLFF. The CDR3 DNA reads TGCGCCAGCAGTCAGGGGGCAGACGAAAAACTGTTTTTT.

V and J are TRBV7-6 and TRBJ2-7; 9 bases map to TRBD1. This CDR3 region has 14 residues. Germline values: CDR1 SGHVS, CDR2 FNYEAQ. V dropped 3 bases and J dropped 4; count of bases not matched to a gene: 4. This chain's CDR3 is CASSLVGQGYEQYF. CDR3 bases: TGTGCCAGCAGCTTGGTAGGACAGGGGTACGAGCAGTACTTC.

The rearrangement joins TRBV7-8 to TRBJ1-1, with D maybe TRBD1 (5 bases). This CDR3 comprises 14 residues. V lost 3 bases, J lost 4 bases, and 12 bases lay in between. Germline CDR1 SGHVS, CDR2 FQNEAQ. Written as DNA, the CDR3 is TGTGCCAGCAGCTTCGGGCAGGGAGTCACTGAAGCTTTCTTT. It is translated as CASSFGQGVTEAFF.

This chain joins TRBV7-9 and TRBJ2-1; D possibly matches TRBD1 or TRBD2 (6 bases each). The CDR3 runs 14 residues. The V gene lost 5 bases and the J gene lost 10 bases, with 18 bases spanning the gap. The germline V gene encodes CDR1 SEHNR and CDR2 FQNEAQ (reference sequence). The CDR3 region has the DNA TGTGCCAGCAGCCTCATGGGGGGCTCGGGCGAGCAGTTCTTC. This codes for CASSLMGGSGEQFF.

The chain is built from TRBV11-3 and TRBJ1-1; perhaps TRBD1 as D (6 bases). Germline CDR1 SGHNT, CDR2 YENEEA. This CDR3 spans 11 amino acids. The germline V and J ends were trimmed by 5 bases and 8 bases, with 9 bases remaining between them. CDR3 coding DNA: TGTGCCAGCAGCCTCCAGGGGGAAGCTTTCTTT. It is translated as CASSLQGEAFF.

The rearrangement joins TRBV6-6 to TRBJ1-5; 8 bases align to TRBD1. V lost 2 bases, J lost 3 bases, and 3 bases stayed unmatched. Per germline, CDR1 MNHNY and CDR2 SVGAGI (reference sequence). This CDR3 has 15 amino acids. The DNA for the CDR3 is TGTGCCAGCAGTTACGCGGGACAGGTCAATCAGCCCCAGCATTTT. Encoded protein: CASSYAGQVNQPQHF.

This clone was recorded once. This rearrangement joins TRBV19 to TRBJ2-1; D gene uncertain. The germline V gene encodes CDR1 LNHDA and CDR2 SQIVND (reference sequence). Trimming pared 1 base from V and 3 bases from J, leaving 13 bases between. This CDR3 is 16 amino acids long. The chain's CDR3 is CASSIGGTPLYNEQFF. DNA for the CDR3: TGTGCCAGTAGTATAGGAGGAACACCACTCTACAATGAGCAGTTCTTC.

The chain uses TRBV15 and TRBJ2-3; D is unresolved. V was shortened by 2 bases and J by 3 bases, with 12 bases between the two germline ends. CDR1 and CDR2 (germline): LNHNV, YYDKDF (reference sequence). The CDR3 consists of 15 residues. The CDR3, as DNA: TGTGCCACCAGCAGATTTGGGGAAGGGACAGATACGCAGTATTTT. It yields the protein CATSRFGEGTDTQYF.

This clone was counted once. The chain carries TRBV10-3 and TRBJ1-1, with TRBD1 as a possible D gene (5 bases). Looked up from germline, CDR1 is ENHRY and CDR2 is SYGVKD. The V end was cut by 4 bases, the J end by 3 bases, with 12 bases between. This CDR3 has 14 residues. The CDR3 sequence is CAISAGGEDTEAFF. The CDR3 DNA reads TGTGCCATCAGTGCTGGGGGGGAGGACACTGAAGCTTTCTTT.

V is TRBV7-2 and J is TRBJ2-5; the D gene is possibly TRBD1 (7 bases). Germline CDR1 SGHTA, CDR2 FQGNSA. The V gene lost 7 bases and the J gene lost 1 base, with 10 bases spanning the gap. CDR3 size: 13 residues. CDR3 protein: CASNQGGQETQYF. The CDR3 region has the DNA TGTGCCAGCAACCAGGGGGGCCAAGAGACCCAGTACTTC. Full variable domain (missing parts from reference TRBV7-2 and TRBJ2-5): GAGVSQSPSNKVTEKGKDVELRCDPISGHTALYWYRQSLGQGLEFLIYFQGNSAPDKSGLPSDRFSAERTGGSVSTLTIQRTQQEDSAVYLCASNQGGQETQYFGPGTRLLVL.

In this sample, this clone turned up once. The V call is TRBV6-5, the J call TRBJ1-1; D is unresolved. Germline V lookup: CDR1 MNHEY, CDR2 SVGAGI. The CDR3 runs to 14 residues. V shed 2 bases and J shed 0 bases, with 7 bases lying between them. The CDR3 region is CASSYTTVNTEAFF. The CDR3 region has the DNA TGTGCCAGCAGTTACACAACAGTGAACACTGAAGCTTTCTTT.

The rearrangement uses TRBV5-1 and TRBJ2-7; 9 bases fit TRBD1. The length of the CDR3 is 15 residues. Germline CDR1 and CDR2: SGHRS and YFSETQ. With 2 bases clipped from V and 2 bases from J, the junction kept 5 bases outside the gene matches. CDR3: CASSLQGAPAYEQYF. The DNA of the CDR3 is TGCGCCAGCAGCTTACAGGGGGCGCCTGCCTACGAGCAGTACTTC.